The entry below describes one T cell receptor (beta chain). Its antigen remains unidentified. Base qualities are not provided; no much larger clone lies one nucleotide away. Relative to germline, V is missing 0 bases and J is missing 5 bases, with 20 bases of the junction outside any gene match. CDR1 and CDR2 (LGHNA, YNFKEQ) derive from the germline V gene. The CDR3 runs 21 residues from the cysteine to the phenylalanine. Only the CDR3 part of the read is kept: 63 bases, read in frame from the first base. These data come from a study of technical replicates of blood from a handful of donors (dated by TCRdb to the late 2010s). The library relied on the immunoSEQ multiplex PCR assay. As stored in TCRdb, this immuneACCESS dataset retains in-frame rearrangements with V and J assigned. A fraction of the clones does not appear; measured against another copy, unresolved V genes explain less than half of the discrepancy, and the remainder lacks a known reason. Present in this sample are tens of thousands of clones, around 87% of which were seen just once. The ten largest make up about 5.1% of the sample.

The sequence came from a human donor in good health. Some clones in this sample may be carry-over from other donors' samples. The rearranged segments are TRBV4-2 and TRBJ2-3; the junction holds 10 bases that match TRBD2. The sample comprised PBMCs. CDR3 reads: CASSQEMSSGSFLVKGDTQYF. The DNA sequence reads TGTGCCAGCAGCCAAGAGATGTCTAGCGGGAGTTTCTTAGTTAAAGGAGATACGCAGTATTTT.